Included here is one TCR beta chain sequence, with context. Its antigen is unidentified. Duration under 3 months, a NOSPECS grade of at least 4, and a Clinical Activity Score of at least 3 characterized the ophthalmopathy patients. This record comes from a study of T cells in Graves' hyperthyroidism and ophthalmopathy. At the level of the study: It was at initial diagnosis, before any treatment, that peripheral blood was collected.

The CDR3 regions of TCR beta were amplified from RNA transcripts. First-round RT-PCR targeting the TCR CDR3 was performed with the HTBI primer set. TCRdb called the multiplex PCR reads again in MiXCR, with one record for every CDR3 protein. The profile covers roughly 550,000 distinct CDR3 sequences, with about 16% appearing a single time and around 32% taken by the ten largest. Findings and limits, study-wide: Within blood appeared most thyroid clonotypes that had expanded above 0.001.

Germline lookup yields CDR1 SQVTM and CDR2 ANQGSEA. This CDR3 spans 13 amino acids. Between the trimmed V and J ends, which lost 6 bases and 5 bases, there was a span of 16 bases. The receptor was isolated from a woman aged 30 to 39 with Graves' ophthalmopathy. The V gene is TRBV29-1, the J gene TRBJ1-1, with a possible D match to TRBD1 (5 bases). The specimen was blood. The CDR3 reads CSVGPGRLTEAFF. For the CDR3, the DNA is TGCAGCGTCGGTCCAGGGAGGTTGACTGAAGCTTTCTTT.